This T cell receptor beta chain derives from a study of blood T cell repertoires in COVID-19. Across the whole study: Both acute and convalescent COVID-19 samples were obtained from the United States, Italy and Spain. PBMCs, B-cell-depleted T cells, or T cells were the source of the cDNA or gDNA that made up the material.

V shed 0 bases and J shed 6 bases, with 12 bases lying between them. Germline assignment: CDR1 MGHRA and CDR2 YSYEKL. The CDR3 runs 15 residues. In the original analysis: For nucleated cells, counts were estimated from reference gene primer amplification. The table came from immunoSEQ multiplex PCR; TCRdb's copy has only in-frame clones and leaves some out. V, J and clone size are those of that table, while D and trimming were read from the DNA. The sample comprises about 120,000 clones, around 80% of which are singletons, and 16% rests with the top ten. The specimen was peripheral blood. This clonotype originated in a man aged 55 to 70 with active or convalescent COVID-19. The V gene is TRBV4-1, the J gene TRBJ2-4; possibly TRBD1 for D (5 bases). This chain's CDR3 is CASSQDQGSRNIQYF. The CDR3 DNA reads as TGCGCCAGCAGCCAAGATCAGGGCAGCCGAAACATTCAGTACTTC.